This T cell receptor (beta chain) was profiled in a study of cytomegalovirus exposure and HLA in healthy donors. Study outcomes and limitations: It was shown in a later analysis that HLA-associated TCR beta chains were more clonally expanded than other, equally common chains. In an earlier analysis, productive rearrangement rates for most beta V segments clustered near 87% or 30%.

As regards this clone: As yet, its antigen is unknown.

PCR primers comprised 60 Vbeta and 13 Jbeta primers. The authors' processing: Later, 80 million or so unique TCR beta chains were counted in an analysis, and roughly 10 million of them were shared. Produced via immunoSEQ multiplex PCR; TCRdb's table is partial and in-frame only. For V, J and clone size, that table is used; D and trimming come from the DNA. This sample yields 140,000 to 150,000 clones, of which around 86% are seen a single time; 2.9% belongs to the top ten. The TCR sequence derives from a young woman in good health and CMV-seronegative. The sample comprised PBMCs.

This CDR3 is CASTLAGAGAGANVLTF. CDR3 nucleotide sequence: TGTGCCAGCACCTTAGCAGGAGCGGGGGCTGGGGCCAACGTCCTGACTTTC. The V and J genes are TRBV28 and TRBJ2-6; TRBD2 matches 8 bases. The length of the CDR3 is 17 residues. V dropped 7 bases and J dropped 2; count of bases not matched to a gene: 10. Germline V CDR1 and CDR2: MDHEN, SYDVKM.